Listed here are 31 T cell receptor beta chains from one sample, sequenced in a study of blood T cell repertoires in COVID-19. The data were produced by immunoSEQ multiplex PCR, yet TCRdb's version contains in-frame clones alone and is incomplete. Found here are some 99,000 clones, 81% of them singletons; the top ten hold over 8.5%. Sequencing was carried out using peripheral blood. The receptors were gathered from a woman aged 80 or over with acute or convalescent COVID-19.

V usage is TRBV19 and J usage is TRBJ2-2; TRBD1 agrees at 7 bases. The ends lost 5 bases at V and 4 bases at J; junction bases unmatched: 4. CDR3 length equals 14 residues. Per germline, CDR1 LNHDA and CDR2 SQIVND (reference sequence). The CDR3, as DNA: TGTGCCAGTAGTGGTCAGGGGGTCACCGGGGAGCTGTTTTTT. Amino acids: CASSGQGVTGELFF.

The rearrangement links TRBV5-1 to TRBJ2-2; 10 positions agree with TRBD1. The V and J ends lost 5 bases and 4 bases, in that order; junction bases with no gene match: 8. Germline V lookup: CDR1 SGHRS, CDR2 YFSETQ. The CDR3 covers 16 residues. The CDR3 sequence: CASRDPGQGGTGELFF. CDR3 coding DNA: TGCGCCAGCAGGGACCCTGGACAGGGGGGCACCGGGGAGCTGTTTTTT.

The chain has TRBV6-5 and TRBJ1-5; 7 nucleotides match TRBD1. This CDR3 region has 14 residues. Germline CDR1 and CDR2: MNHEY and SVGAGI. V was pared by 7 bases and J by 5 bases, with 8 bases of the junction left unmatched. The CDR3 protein is CASTGQGGYQPQHF. CDR3 DNA sequence: TGTGCCAGCACAGGACAAGGGGGCTATCAGCCCCAGCATTTT.

The chain joins TRBV11-2 to TRBJ2-2, with D possibly being TRBD1 (6 bases). The V gene lost 3 bases and the J gene lost 5 bases, with 16 bases spanning the gap. The V gene's germline CDR1 is SGHAT and CDR2 FQNNGV. The CDR3 is made up of 16 amino acids. The CDR3 here is CASSFVRGHLTGELFF. DNA for the CDR3: TGTGCCAGCAGCTTTGTTAGGGGACACCTTACCGGGGAGCTGTTTTTT.

This chain connects TRBV7-9 to TRBJ1-1; D remains unclear. The CDR3 length is 15 residues. Per germline, CDR1 SEHNR and CDR2 FQNEAQ (reference sequence). Trimming took 5 bases from V and 1 from J, leaving 14 bases between them. CDR3 residues: CASSNLPRGNTEAFF. CDR3 nucleotides: TGTGCCAGCAGCAACCTCCCGCGAGGGAACACTGAAGCTTTCTTT.

This clone has a single count. The chain is built from TRBV4-1 and TRBJ2-3, with TRBD2 matching 8 bases. This CDR3 comprises 16 residues. Trimming took 0 bases from V and 5 from J; bases not matched to a gene: 7. Per the germline V gene, CDR1 is MGHRA and CDR2 is YSYEKL. The CDR3 here is CASSQDRRGGVDTQYF. The CDR3 coding sequence is TGCGCCAGCAGCCAAGATAGACGGGGGGGCGTAGATACGCAGTATTTT.

This sequence joins TRBV6-4 and TRBJ2-1; 8 bases agree with TRBD1. CDR3 length: 16 amino acids. After removal of 3 bases from V and 2 bases from J, the junction contained 6 bases not matched to a gene. The germline CDR1 and CDR2 sequences are MRHNA and SNTAGT. The CDR3 sequence: CASSEMDREAYNEQFF. The CDR3 coding sequence is TGTGCCAGCAGTGAAATGGACAGGGAAGCCTACAATGAGCAGTTCTTC.

V and J are TRBV18 and TRBJ2-1; maybe TRBD1 (5 bases). V was shortened by 3 bases and J by 0 bases, with 9 bases between the two germline ends. CDR1 and CDR2 from the germline V gene are KGHSH and LQKENI. The CDR3 extends over 15 amino acids. The CDR3 nucleotides are TGTGCCAGCTCACCGGACACAAGCTCCTACAATGAGCAGTTCTTC. It specifies CASSPDTSSYNEQFF.

The table lists this clone with a few counts. This chain uses TRBV6-2 or TRBV6-3 with TRBJ1-5; D remains ambiguous. The germline V gene has CDR1 MNHEY and CDR2 SVGEGT. This CDR3 is built from 13 residues. V shed 4 bases and J shed 2 bases, with 6 bases lying between them. As DNA, the CDR3 is TGTGCCAGCAGTTTTACGGGCAATCAGCCCCAGCATTTT. It translates to CASSFTGNQPQHF.

V and J are TRBV24-1 and TRBJ1-5; D is possibly TRBD1 (5 bases). CDR3 size: 15 residues. The V end was cut by 2 bases, the J end by 10 bases, with 17 bases between. Germline CDR1 and CDR2: KGHDR and SFDVKD. The CDR3 sequence: CATSDSGRIGLPQHF. The CDR3 DNA is TGTGCCACCAGTGATTCAGGGCGGATTGGGCTTCCCCAGCATTTT.

The chain joins TRBV28 to TRBJ2-5, with 7 bases matching TRBD1. Per germline, CDR1 MDHEN and CDR2 SYDVKM. The CDR3 is 16 residues long. V trimming: 5 bases; J trimming: 2 bases; junction bases outside the gene matches: 11. CDR3 loop: CASSPLDRSLQETQYF. DNA of the CDR3: TGTGCCAGCAGTCCACTGGACAGGTCTTTACAAGAGACCCAGTACTTC.

V and J are TRBV7-9 and TRBJ2-5, with TRBD2 matching over 7 bases. The CDR3 loop spans 18 amino acids. Trimming at V came to 0 bases and at J to 3 bases, leaving 13 bases not matched to a gene. Germline V lookup: CDR1 SEHNR, CDR2 FQNEAQ (reference sequence). For the CDR3, the DNA is TGTGCCAGCAGCTTAGCGGTGGGAGCCCTTCTAGCGGAAGAGACCCAGTACTTC. Its protein product is CASSLAVGALLAEETQYF.

V and J are TRBV14 and TRBJ1-2, with no clear D. The V end lost 2 bases, the J end lost 4 bases, and 20 bases lay between the germline ends. The CDR3 extends over 17 amino acids. Germline V CDR1 and CDR2: SGHDN, FVKESK. The CDR3 sequence is CASSQWRDTPLVYGYTF. The DNA for the CDR3 is TGTGCCAGCAGCCAATGGAGAGATACCCCCCTCGTCTATGGCTACACCTTC.

J is TRBJ2-1 and V is TRBV11-2, with 9 bases matching TRBD1. The length of the CDR3 is 16 residues. The V segment lost 1 base and the J segment 4 bases; nucleotides outside the gene matches: 5. Germline loops: CDR1 SGHAT, CDR2 FQNNGV. In DNA, the CDR3 is TGTGCCAGCAGCTTAGTTAGTGGGACAGGGTACAATGAGCAGTTCTTC. It codes for CASSLVSGTGYNEQFF.

V gene TRBV7-2 combines with J gene TRBJ2-5; 9 bases fit TRBD2. From germline, CDR1 is SGHTA and CDR2 FQGNSA. There are 15 residues in the CDR3. V gave up 1 base and J gave up 5 bases; unmatched junction bases: 5. CDR3 DNA sequence: TGTGCCAGCAGCTTAGTTGGCGGGGGGGGTGAGACCCAGTACTTC. Residues: CASSLVGGGGETQYF.

The chain has TRBV28 and TRBJ2-3, with 7 nucleotides matching TRBD2. J was trimmed by 6 bases and V by 7 bases; bases with no gene match: 10. CDR3 size: 14 residues. Germline loops: CDR1 MDHEN, CDR2 SYDVKM. CDR3 amino acids: CASIIYNGGDTQYF. In DNA form, the CDR3 reads TGTGCCAGCATCATTTACAACGGGGGGGATACGCAGTATTTT.

The chain combines TRBV7-2 with TRBJ2-1, with D perhaps TRBD1 (6 bases). Germline V gives CDR1 SGHTA, CDR2 FQGNSA. V lost 4 bases, J lost 15 bases, and 19 bases lay in between. There are 13 residues in the CDR3. CDR3 loop: CASSSHESGHPFF. CDR3 nucleotide sequence: TGTGCCAGCAGCTCACATGAGTCGGGACACCCGTTCTTC.

The chain joins TRBV6-2 or TRBV6-3 to TRBJ2-1; D might be TRBD2 (6 bases). Germline CDR1 is MNHEY and CDR2 is SVGEGT. The V and J ends lost 2 bases and 4 bases respectively, with 15 bases between them. This CDR3 region has 16 residues. The CDR3 sequence is CASSYSLAPSYNEQFF. CDR3 nucleotide sequence: TGTGCCAGCAGTTACAGCCTAGCGCCCTCATACAATGAGCAGTTCTTC.

This chain joins TRBV19 and TRBJ1-1; D possibly corresponds to TRBD1 (6 bases). The V end lost 3 bases, the J end lost 2 bases, and 16 bases lay between the germline ends. This CDR3 has 16 residues. Germline V gene sequence: CDR1 LNHDA, CDR2 SQIVND (reference sequence). The CDR3 region has the DNA TGTGCCAGTAGTATTCAGGGGTACCACCCAAACACTGAAGCTTTCTTT. Protein product: CASSIQGYHPNTEAFF.

The chain recombines TRBV11-2 with TRBJ1-4; D is undetermined. The CDR3 runs 15 residues. The germline gives CDR1 SGHAT, CDR2 FQNNGV. V lost 2 bases, J lost 4 bases, and 11 bases lay in between. DNA of the CDR3: TGTGCCAGCAGCTTATCCAGGCAGTTTAATGAAAAACTGTTTTTT. Protein product: CASSLSRQFNEKLFF.

In this sample, this clone turned up once. The chain joins TRBV28 to TRBJ1-5; 7 positions agree with TRBD1. Germline lookup yields CDR1 MDHEN and CDR2 SYDVKM. The CDR3 has 14 amino acids. Trimming cost V 6 bases and J 11 bases; bases outside gene matches: 13. The DNA for the CDR3 is TGTGCCAGCAGGATGACAGGGACGAGGGGGACCCAGCATTTT. Amino acids: CASRMTGTRGTQHF.

V and J are TRBV2 and TRBJ1-4; 8 positions agree with TRBD1. V gave up 6 bases and J gave up 5 bases; unmatched junction bases: 5. Germline CDR1 is SNHLY and CDR2 is FYNNEI. The CDR3 sequence is 14 residues long. The CDR3 protein is CASSVQGANEKLFF. The CDR3 coding sequence is TGTGCCAGCAGCGTTCAGGGGGCAAATGAAAAACTGTTTTTT.

This clone was counted a single time. The rearrangement joins TRBV6-5 to TRBJ1-6, with 9 positions matching TRBD1. Germline lookup yields CDR1 MNHEY and CDR2 SVGAGI. This CDR3 contains 13 residues. The V segment lost 6 bases and the J segment 9 bases; nucleotides outside the gene matches: 3. The CDR3 spells CASSGTGSSPLHF. CDR3 coding DNA: TGTGCCAGCAGCGGGACAGGGTCTTCACCCCTCCACTTT.

CDR3 coding DNA: TGTGCCAGCAGCCAAGTCGGGTTAGTAGCGGGTCAAGAGACCCAGTACTTC. Its protein is CASSQVGLVAGQETQYF. The V and J genes are TRBV3-1 (or the pseudogene TRBV3-2) and TRBJ2-5, with 7 bases aligning to TRBD2. V lost 1 base, J lost 2 bases, and 10 bases stayed unmatched. The CDR3 extends over 17 amino acids. CDR1 is LGHDT, CDR2 YNNKEL, per germline (reference sequence).

The chain carries TRBV4-3 and TRBJ1-3; TRBD1 matches at 7 bases. With 1 base clipped from V and 4 bases from J, the junction kept 4 bases outside the gene matches. CDR3 length: 15 amino acids. Per the germline V gene, CDR1 is LGHNA and CDR2 is YSLEER. Written as DNA, the CDR3 is TGCGCCAGCAGCCAAGCCGGGACAGTGGGAAACACCATATATTTT. It codes for CASSQAGTVGNTIYF.

The sample holds one count of this clone. V and J are TRBV9 and TRBJ2-3; weak D call: TRBD2 (6 bases). Germline V gene data show CDR1 as SGDLS and CDR2 as YYNGEE. The CDR3 is made up of 16 amino acids. V was cut by 0 bases and J by 1 base, with 12 bases left in between. CDR3 residues: CASSVDGGGGTDTQYF. The CDR3 nucleotides read TGTGCCAGCAGCGTAGACGGCGGAGGGGGCACAGATACGCAGTATTTT.

The chain employs TRBV19 and TRBJ1-5; D is unresolved. Germline V CDR1 and CDR2: LNHDA, SQIVND (reference sequence). CDR3 length: 17 amino acids. V was clipped by 4 bases and J by 0 bases, with 16 bases between them. CDR3 nucleotides: TGTGCCAGTAGTAGACGCCTGGGTGGAGGTAGCAATCAGCCCCAGCATTTT. Protein sequence: CASSRRLGGGSNQPQHF.

CDR3 sequence reads: CASSRNSGGWNTEAFF. The CDR3 DNA reads as TGTGCCAGCAGTCGAAACTCAGGGGGGTGGAACACTGAAGCTTTCTTT. The chain uses TRBV6-6 and TRBJ1-1, with 7 nucleotides matching TRBD1. The length of the CDR3 is 16 residues. With V trimmed by 5 bases and J by 1 base, 10 bases remained unmatched. Per the germline V gene, CDR1 is MNHNY and CDR2 is SVGAGI (reference sequence).

This rearrangement joins TRBV5-1 to TRBJ2-3, with TRBD1 as a possible D gene (6 bases). Between the trimmed V and J ends, which lost 4 bases and 4 bases, there was a span of 16 bases. CDR1 is SGHRS, CDR2 YFSETQ, per germline. The CDR3 has 15 residues. The CDR3 coding sequence is TGCGCCAGCAGCATAATATCAGGGGCCCCAGATACGCAGTATTTT. This encodes CASSIISGAPDTQYF. Complete variable domain (other parts from reference TRBV5-1 and TRBJ2-3): KAGVTQTPRYLIKTRGQQVTLSCSPISGHRSVSWYQQTPGQGLQFLFEYFSETQRNKGNFPGRFSGRQFSNSRSEMNVSTLELGDSALYLCASSIISGAPDTQYFGPGTRLTVL.

The V and J genes are TRBV28 and TRBJ1-1, with 8 bases that match TRBD1. This CDR3 contains 17 residues. With 4 bases clipped from V and 2 bases from J, the junction kept 12 bases outside the gene matches. The germline V gene has CDR1 MDHEN and CDR2 SYDVKM. CDR3 region: CASSSLGTGHRNTEAFF. As DNA, the CDR3 is TGTGCCAGCAGTTCCTTAGGGACAGGCCATCGCAACACTGAAGCTTTCTTT.

The chain joins TRBV9 to TRBJ2-1; 10 bases align to TRBD2. This CDR3 is built from 15 residues. V gave up 3 bases and J gave up 4 bases; unmatched junction bases: 4. Germline values: CDR1 SGDLS, CDR2 YYNGEE. DNA of the CDR3: TGTGCCAGCAGCGGAATAGCGGGGGGTTACAATGAGCAGTTCTTC. Amino acids: CASSGIAGGYNEQFF.